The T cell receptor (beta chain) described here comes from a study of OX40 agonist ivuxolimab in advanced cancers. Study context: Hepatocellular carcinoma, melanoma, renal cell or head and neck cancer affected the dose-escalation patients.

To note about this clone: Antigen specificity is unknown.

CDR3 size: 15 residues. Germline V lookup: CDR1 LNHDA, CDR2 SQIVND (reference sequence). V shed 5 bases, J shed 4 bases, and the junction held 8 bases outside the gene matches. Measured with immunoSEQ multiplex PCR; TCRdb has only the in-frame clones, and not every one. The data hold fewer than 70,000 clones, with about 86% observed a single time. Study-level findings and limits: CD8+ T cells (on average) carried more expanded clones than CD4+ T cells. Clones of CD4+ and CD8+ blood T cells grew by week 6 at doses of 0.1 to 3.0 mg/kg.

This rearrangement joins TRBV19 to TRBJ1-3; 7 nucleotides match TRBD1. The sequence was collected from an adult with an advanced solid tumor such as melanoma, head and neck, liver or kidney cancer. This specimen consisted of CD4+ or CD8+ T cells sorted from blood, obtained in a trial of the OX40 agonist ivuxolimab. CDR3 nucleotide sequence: TGTGCCAGTAGTCGAGACGGACAGGCGGGAAACACCATATATTTT. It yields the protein CASSRDGQAGNTIYF.